This is a list of T cell receptor beta chains from one sample in a study of regulatory T cells in long-lasting Graves disease. TCRdb analysed the multiplex PCR reads with MiXCR anew, one entry per CDR3 protein. The sample records about 620,000 distinct CDR3 sequences, 15% to 20% being singletons. The data were also submitted as part of a second study, on T cells in Graves' hyperthyroidism and ophthalmopathy.

This specimen consisted of peripheral blood mononuclear cells (PBMCs), obtained at new diagnosis, from a patient treated with antithyroid drugs. These receptors originate from a woman aged 30 to 39 with Graves disease. Each CDR3 is given with its conserved first and last residue. Each record gives: V gene, CDR3 protein.

v_gene: TRBV12-3/TRBV12-4
CDR3aa: CASGEDPAGTQYF

v_gene: TRBV12-3/TRBV12-4
CDR3aa: CASSRRTALPSGANVLTF

v_gene: TRBV7-2
CDR3aa: CASSLNFYYEQYF

v_gene: TRBV6-1
CDR3aa: CASSYGASTGQYF

v_gene: TRBV30
CDR3aa: CAWSSGSRRNEQFF

v_gene: TRBV14
CDR3aa: CASSRTGAEAFF

v_gene: TRBV19
CDR3aa: CASRKGYGNVPQHF

v_gene: TRBV5-6
CDR3aa: CASSVRGRGQPQHF

v_gene: TRBV29-1
CDR3aa: CSVREKMNTEAFF

v_gene: TRBV20-1
CDR3aa: CSAAKNIQYF

v_gene: TRBV20-1
CDR3aa: CSATTGQGYHNEQFF

v_gene: TRBV19
CDR3aa: CASKGGAHHTEAFF

v_gene: TRBV20-1
CDR3aa: CSAPGLASGELFF

v_gene: TRBV10-3
CDR3aa: CAISDGDPYEQYF

v_gene: TRBV29-1
CDR3aa: CSVDPGTGSNYGYTF

v_gene: TRBV3-1
CDR3aa: CASSQTNLAGVTDTQYF

v_gene: TRBV2
CDR3aa: CASKGQGPYEQYF